This T cell receptor (beta chain) was retrieved from a study of T-cell memory formation after mild COVID-19. The germline V gene encodes CDR1 LGHNA and CDR2 YSLEER. The junction had 8 bases not matched to a gene; V was cut back by 0 bases and J by 3 bases. The CDR3 is 17 amino acids. TCRdb independently ran MiXCR on the 5' RACE reads; one entry per CDR3 protein. Among 450,000 or so distinct CDR3 sequences listed, around a quarter were seen once. The sample was PBMCs or a T cell subset sorted from them (not recorded which). This rearrangement joins TRBV4-3 to TRBJ2-3, with 8 bases aligning to TRBD2. The sequence came from an adult woman who had mild COVID-19 (a few samples of this study predate the infection). Cell type and time point are not known. The DNA of the CDR3 is TGCGCCAGCAGCCAAGATGGGGCGGGAGGTCGTACAGATACGCAGTATTTT. Translating it yields CASSQDGAGGRTDTQYF.